The entry that follows covers one T cell receptor (beta chain) sequence. The junction departs from the called germline gene at one end, perhaps through a read error. Per the study methods: Quantification of nucleated cells was approximated via reference gene primer amplification. The protocol was immunoSEQ multiplex PCR, while the TCRdb copy is restricted to in-frame clones and leaves out a portion. V and J calls plus clone size are reproduced from that table; the DNA served to infer D and trimming. The data hold around 350,000 clones, with 70% to 90% observed a single time. The sample comes from a study of blood T cell repertoires in COVID-19. On the study more broadly: The study drew acute and convalescent COVID-19 samples from the United States, Italy and Spain. T cells, B-cell-depleted T cells, or PBMCs supplied cDNA or gDNA.

The clonotype was recovered from a human donor in a cohort sampled during active COVID-19. Sequenced material: peripheral blood.

The CDR3 bases are TGCGCAGCGGGACGCCGCGGTTACGAGCAGTACTTC. As protein: CAAGRRGYEQYF. The V gene is TRBV30, the J gene TRBJ2-7; 7 bases agree with TRBD2. Germline-derived CDR1 and CDR2 are GTSNPN and SVGIG (reference sequence). This CDR3 comprises 12 residues.